Here is one T cell receptor (beta chain) with its context. Germline V gene data show CDR1 as MDHEN and CDR2 as SYDVKM. The CDR3 sequence is 16 residues long. Trimming removed 0 bases from V and 1 base from J; junction bases left unmatched: 0. The sample is drawn from a study of blood T cell repertoires in COVID-19. Under the authors' procedure: Amplifying reference gene primers gave estimates of nucleated cell counts. Sequenced by immunoSEQ multiplex PCR; TCRdb stores in-frame clones only, minus some. V, J and clone size are those of that table, while D and trimming were read from the DNA. The table shows 68,000 or so clones, with approximately 92% occurring only once.

This clonotype was obtained from a man aged 50 to 59 with acute or convalescent COVID-19. The rearrangement joins TRBV28 to TRBJ2-2, with 9 bases that match TRBD1. Source material: peripheral blood. CDR3 residues: CASSLWGQGNTGELFF. Written as DNA, the CDR3 is TGTGCCAGCAGTTTATGGGGACAGGGGAACACCGGGGAGCTGTTTTTT.